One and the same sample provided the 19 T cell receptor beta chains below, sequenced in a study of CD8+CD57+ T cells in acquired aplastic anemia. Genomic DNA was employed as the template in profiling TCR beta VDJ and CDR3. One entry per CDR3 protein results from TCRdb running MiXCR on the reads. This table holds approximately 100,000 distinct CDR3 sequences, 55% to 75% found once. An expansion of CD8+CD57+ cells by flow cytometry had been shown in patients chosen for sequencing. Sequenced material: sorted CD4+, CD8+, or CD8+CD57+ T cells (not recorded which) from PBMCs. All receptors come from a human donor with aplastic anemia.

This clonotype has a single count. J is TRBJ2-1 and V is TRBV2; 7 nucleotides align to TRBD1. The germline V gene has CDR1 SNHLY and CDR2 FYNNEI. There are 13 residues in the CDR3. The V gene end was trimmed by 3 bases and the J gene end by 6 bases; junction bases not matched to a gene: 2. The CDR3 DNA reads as TGTGCCAGCAGTGACAGGGGGACCAATGAGCAGTTCTTC. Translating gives CASSDRGTNEQFF.

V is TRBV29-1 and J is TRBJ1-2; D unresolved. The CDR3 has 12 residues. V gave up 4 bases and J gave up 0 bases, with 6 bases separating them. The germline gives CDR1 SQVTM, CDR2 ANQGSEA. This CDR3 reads CSVVGTNYGYTF. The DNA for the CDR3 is TGCAGCGTTGTGGGGACTAACTATGGCTACACCTTC.

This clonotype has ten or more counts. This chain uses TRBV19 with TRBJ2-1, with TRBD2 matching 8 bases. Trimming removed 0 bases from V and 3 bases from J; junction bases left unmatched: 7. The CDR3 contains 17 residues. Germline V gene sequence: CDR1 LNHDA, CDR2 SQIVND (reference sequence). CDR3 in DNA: TGTGCCAGTAGTATAGATCCCCCGGGACTAGGCTACAATGAGCAGTTCTTC. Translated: CASSIDPPGLGYNEQFF. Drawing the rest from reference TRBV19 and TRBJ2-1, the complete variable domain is DGGITQSPKYLFRKEGQNVTLSCEQNLNHDAMYWYRQDPGQGLRLIYYSQIVNDFQKGDIAEGYSVSREKKESFPLTVTSAQKNPTAFYLCASSIDPPGLGYNEQFFGPGTRLTVL.

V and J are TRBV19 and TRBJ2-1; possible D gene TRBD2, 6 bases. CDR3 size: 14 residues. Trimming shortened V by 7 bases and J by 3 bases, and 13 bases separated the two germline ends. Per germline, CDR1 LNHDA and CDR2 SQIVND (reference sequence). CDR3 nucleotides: TGTGCCAGTACCCTAAGGACTAACTACAATGAGCAGTTCTTC. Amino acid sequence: CASTLRTNYNEQFF. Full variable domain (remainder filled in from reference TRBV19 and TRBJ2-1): DGGITQSPKYLFRKEGQNVTLSCEQNLNHDAMYWYRQDPGQGLRLIYYSQIVNDFQKGDIAEGYSVSREKKESFPLTVTSAQKNPTAFYLCASTLRTNYNEQFFGPGTRLTVL.

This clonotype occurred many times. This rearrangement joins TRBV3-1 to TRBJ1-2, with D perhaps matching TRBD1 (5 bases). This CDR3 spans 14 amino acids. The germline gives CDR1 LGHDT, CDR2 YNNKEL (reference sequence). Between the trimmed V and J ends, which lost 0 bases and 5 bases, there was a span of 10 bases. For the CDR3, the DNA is TGTGCCAGCAGCCAAGATGGGGGATTATATGGCTACACCTTC. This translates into CASSQDGGLYGYTF.

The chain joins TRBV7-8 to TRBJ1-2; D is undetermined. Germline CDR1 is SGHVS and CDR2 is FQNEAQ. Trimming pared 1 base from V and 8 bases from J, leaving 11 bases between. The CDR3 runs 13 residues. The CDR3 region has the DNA TGTGCCAGCAGCTTAGTGGGCTCGGAAGGCTACACCTTC. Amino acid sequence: CASSLVGSEGYTF.

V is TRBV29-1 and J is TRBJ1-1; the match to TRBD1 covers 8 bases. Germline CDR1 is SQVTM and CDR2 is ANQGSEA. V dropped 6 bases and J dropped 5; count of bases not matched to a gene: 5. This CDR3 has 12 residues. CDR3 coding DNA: TGCAGCGTCGCCGACAGGGGTACTGAAGCTTTCTTT. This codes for CSVADRGTEAFF.

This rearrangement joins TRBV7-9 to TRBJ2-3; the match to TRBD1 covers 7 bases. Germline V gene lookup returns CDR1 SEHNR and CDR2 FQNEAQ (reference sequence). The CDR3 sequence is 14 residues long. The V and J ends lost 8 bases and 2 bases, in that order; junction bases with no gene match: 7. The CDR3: CASPRDSYTDTQYF. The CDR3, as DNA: TGTGCCAGCCCCCGGGACAGTTACACAGATACGCAGTATTTT.

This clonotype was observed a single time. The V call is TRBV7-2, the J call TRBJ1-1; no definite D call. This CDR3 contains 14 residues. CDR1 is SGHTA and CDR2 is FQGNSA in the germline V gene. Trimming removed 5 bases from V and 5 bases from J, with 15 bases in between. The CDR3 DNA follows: TGTGCCAGCAGCATCAGCGGATGGGCGACTGAAGCTTTCTTT. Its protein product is CASSISGWATEAFF.

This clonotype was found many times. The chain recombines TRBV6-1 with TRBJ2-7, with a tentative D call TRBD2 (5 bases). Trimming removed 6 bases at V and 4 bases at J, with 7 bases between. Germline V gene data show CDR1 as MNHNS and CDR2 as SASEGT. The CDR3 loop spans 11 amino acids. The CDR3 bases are TGTGCCAGCAGGACGGGATACGAGCAGTACTTC. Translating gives CASRTGYEQYF.

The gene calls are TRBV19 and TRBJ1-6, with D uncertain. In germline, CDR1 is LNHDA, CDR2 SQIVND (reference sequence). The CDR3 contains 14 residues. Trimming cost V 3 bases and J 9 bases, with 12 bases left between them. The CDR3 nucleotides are TGTGCCAGTAGTATGGCGTCAGGCGGTTCACCCCTCCACTTT. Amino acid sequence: CASSMASGGSPLHF.

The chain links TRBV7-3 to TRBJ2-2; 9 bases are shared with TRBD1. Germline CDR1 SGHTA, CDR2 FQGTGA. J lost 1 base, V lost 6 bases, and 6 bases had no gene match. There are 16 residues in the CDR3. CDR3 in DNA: TGTGCCAGCAGTCAGGGGACAGGGAGGAACACCGGGGAGCTGTTTTTT. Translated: CASSQGTGRNTGELFF. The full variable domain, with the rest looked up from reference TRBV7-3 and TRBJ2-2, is GAGVSQTPSNKVTEKGKYVELRCDPISGHTALYWYRQSLGQGPEFLIYFQGTGAADDSGLPNDRFFAVRPEGSVSTLKIQRTERGDSAVYLCASSQGTGRNTGELFFGEGSRLTVL.

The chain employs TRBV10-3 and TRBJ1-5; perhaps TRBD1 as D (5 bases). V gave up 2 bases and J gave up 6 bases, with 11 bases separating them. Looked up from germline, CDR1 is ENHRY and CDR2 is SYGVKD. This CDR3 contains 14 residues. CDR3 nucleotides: TGTGCCATCAGTGAGCCGGGGGTGGGTCAGCCCCAGCATTTT. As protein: CAISEPGVGQPQHF.

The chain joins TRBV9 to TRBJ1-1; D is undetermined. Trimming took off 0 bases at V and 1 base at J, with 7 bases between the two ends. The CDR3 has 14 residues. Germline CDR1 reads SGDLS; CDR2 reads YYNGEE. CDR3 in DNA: TGTGCCAGCAGCGTAGGCCAGGCGAACACTGAAGCTTTCTTT. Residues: CASSVGQANTEAFF.

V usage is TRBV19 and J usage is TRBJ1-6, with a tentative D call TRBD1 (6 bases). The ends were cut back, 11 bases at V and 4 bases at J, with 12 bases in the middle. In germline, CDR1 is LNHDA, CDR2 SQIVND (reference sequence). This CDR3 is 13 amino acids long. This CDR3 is CAGSTGYNSPLHF. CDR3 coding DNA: TGTGCCGGCTCGACAGGTTATAATTCACCCCTCCACTTT.

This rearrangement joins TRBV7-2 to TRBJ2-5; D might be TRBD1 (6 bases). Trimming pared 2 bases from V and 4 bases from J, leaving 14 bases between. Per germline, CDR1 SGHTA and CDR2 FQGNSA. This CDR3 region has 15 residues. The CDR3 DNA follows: TGTGCCAGCAGCTTAACGTGGGGGCGTCGAGAGACCCAGTACTTC. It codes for CASSLTWGRRETQYF. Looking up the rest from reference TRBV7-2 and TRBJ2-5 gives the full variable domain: GAGVSQSPSNKVTEKGKDVELRCDPISGHTALYWYRQSLGQGLEFLIYFQGNSAPDKSGLPSDRFSAERTGGSVSTLTIQRTQQEDSAVYLCASSLTWGRRETQYFGPGTRLLVL.

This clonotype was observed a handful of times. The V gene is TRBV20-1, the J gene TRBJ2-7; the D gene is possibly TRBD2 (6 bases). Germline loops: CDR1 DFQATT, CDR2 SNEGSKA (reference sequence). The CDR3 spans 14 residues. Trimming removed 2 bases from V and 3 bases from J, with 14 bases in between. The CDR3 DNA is TGCAGTGCTAGACCCCGGACGGGAGACTACGAGCAGTACTTC. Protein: CSARPRTGDYEQYF.

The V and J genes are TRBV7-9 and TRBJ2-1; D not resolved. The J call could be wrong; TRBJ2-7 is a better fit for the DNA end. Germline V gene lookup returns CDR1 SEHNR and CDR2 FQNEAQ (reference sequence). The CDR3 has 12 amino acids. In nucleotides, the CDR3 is TGTGCCAGCAGCTTAGGCCACAATGAGCAGTACTTC. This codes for CASSLGHNEQYF.

CDR3 DNA sequence: TGTGCCAGCAGTGAAACTGACTACGAGCAGTACTTC. Translating it yields CASSETDYEQYF. The chain uses TRBV2 and TRBJ2-7; no definite D call. CDR3 length: 12 amino acids. Between the trimmed V and J ends, which lost 2 bases and 3 bases, there was a span of 5 bases. The germline CDR1 and CDR2 sequences are SNHLY and FYNNEI. The full variable domain, rest sourced from reference TRBV2 and TRBJ2-7, is EPEVTQTPSHQVTQMGQEVILRCVPISNHLYFYWYRQILGQKVEFLVSFYNNEISEKSEIFDDQFSVERPDGSNFTLKIRSTKLEDSAMYFCASSETDYEQYFGPGTRLTVT.